Given below is one T cell receptor beta chain in context. Its cognate antigen is unknown. This sequence may be a read error, since a much larger clone differs from it by one base. It was RNA transcripts that yielded the amplified TCR beta CDR3 regions. A first-round RT-PCR of the TCR CDR3 used the HTBI primer set. TCRdb recomputed calls from the multiplex PCR reads with MiXCR, one row per CDR3 protein. The sample contains about 580,000 distinct CDR3 sequences, roughly 14% of which appear only once. The trim removed 3 bases at V and 4 bases at J, leaving 9 bases unmatched. Germline V lookup: CDR1 ENHRY, CDR2 SYGVKD. CDR3 length: 16 amino acids. This record belongs to a study of T cells in Graves' hyperthyroidism and ophthalmopathy. Whole-study results and caveats: Median prediction lead before ophthalmopathy onset was six to eight months with the model.

This receptor was identified in a woman in her 30s with Graves' hyperthyroidism that later progressed to Graves' ophthalmopathy. Sequenced material: blood. The chain recombines TRBV10-3 with TRBJ2-5; 9 bases match TRBD2. CDR3 loop: CAISDASGILLETQYF. DNA of the CDR3: TGTGCCATCAGTGACGCTAGCGGGATCTTGTTAGAGACCCAGTACTTC.